The entry that follows covers one T cell receptor (beta chain) sequence. The sample originates from a study of T-cell memory formation after mild COVID-19. TCRdb re-derived calls from the 5' RACE reads in MiXCR, one entry per CDR3 protein. The sample lists about 260,000 distinct CDR3 sequences; 16% were seen once. This CDR3 has 16 amino acids. Trimming took off 1 base at V and 3 bases at J, with 15 bases between the two ends. CDR1 is SGHRS and CDR2 is YFSETQ in the germline V gene. The chain is built from TRBV5-1 and TRBJ2-3; no clear D gene. Sequenced: PBMCs or a T cell subset sorted from them (not recorded which). This sequence originates from a man aged 18-30 years who had mild COVID-19 (a few samples of this study predate the infection). Cell type and time point are not known. The CDR3 DNA follows: TGCGCCAGCAGCTTGACCGGTAGATGGCGGACAGATACGCAGTATTTT. Its translation: CASSLTGRWRTDTQYF.